Sequencing of this TCR beta chain was carried out in a study of blood T cell repertoires in COVID-19 (dated by TCRdb to 2020 to 2022). Study-wide context: Samples covering the acute and convalescent phases of COVID-19 were provided by collaborators in the United States, Italy and Spain. The prospective study material was composed of cDNA or gDNA derived from T cells, B-cell-depleted T cells, or PBMCs. Deeply sampled blood TCRbeta repertoires from subjects exposed to, actively infected with, or recovered from COVID-19 were included in the dataset. The repertoires were released in a freely available public database meant as a resource for research on the immune response to SARS-CoV-2. The samples were drawn from two sources: the first 160 participants of the ongoing ImmuneRACE study, and 1,000 to 1,500 subjects contributed by 6 global collaborators. Sample metadata almost always included a de-identified subject ID, COVID-19 status, age in years and sex. Where available, HLA class I and class II types were obtained from metadata supplied by the sample provider rather than from assay-based typing.

The immunoSEQ Assay, a bias-controlled multiplex PCR, was used to amplify TCRbeta CDR3 regions from genomic DNA. The paper's processing steps were these. The number of nucleated cells in each sample was estimated from the amplification of reference gene primers within the assay. To quantify the absolute abundance of each unique TCRbeta CDR3 rearrangement, sequence reads were collapsed and filtered. For each sample, productive Simpson clonality was calculated as the square root of Simpson's diversity index over productive rearrangements. Entries here come from immuneACCESS through TCRdb and include only in-frame sequences with V and J called. Some clones fail to appear in such tables; in the studies checked, an unresolved V gene covers under half of the shortfall, and the cause of the remainder is unknown. The D gene and trimming were derived from the DNA, and the V and J assignments and clone size from that table. The sample contains some 200,000 clones, around 85% of them found a single time. Clones ranked in the top ten supply 7.5% to 10% of the sample.

The investigation overall reported the following: The quantity of clinical and demographic metadata differed by source and by participant and was supplied without curation.

The collaborating institutions used their own protocols to collect whole blood in K2EDTA tubes. For TCRbeta analysis, collaborator samples were shipped as frozen whole blood, as isolated PBMCs, or as DNA extracted from either sample type. Details on this clone: Its recognized antigen is unknown. Base qualities were left out, and no much larger clone turns up one base away.

Trimming removed 3 bases from V and 4 bases from J; the gene matches leave 9 bases unexplained. Based on the germline V gene (reference sequence), the CDR1 and CDR2 sequences are LNHDA and SQIVND. The cysteine opens and the phenylalanine closes a CDR3 of 17 amino acids. The read is trimmed to its CDR3 DNA, 51 bases read in frame from base 1. Sequencing was carried out using peripheral blood. This receptor was taken from a woman of 80 years or more with acute or convalescent COVID-19. The sequence links TRBV19 to TRBJ2-2, with 9 bases in between that match TRBD1. This receptor has the CDR3 CASSIPYRQGGTGELFF. The DNA reads TGTGCCAGTAGTATTCCCTACCGACAGGGGGGCACCGGGGAGCTGTTTTTT. Where the CDR3 stops, the reference TRBV19 and TRBJ2-2 genes take over; the full variable domain is DGGITQSPKYLFRKEGQNVTLSCEQNLNHDAMYWYRQDPGQGLRLIYYSQIVNDFQKGDIAEGYSVSREKKESFPLTVTSAQKNPTAFYLCASSIPYRQGGTGELFFGEGSRLTVL.